Listed below are T cell receptor beta chains from one sample, sequenced in a study of blood T cells in healthy people across ages. TCRdb processed the 5' RACE reads anew with MiXCR; each CDR3 protein has one entry. Here the sample spans more than 650,000 distinct CDR3 sequences, 22% being singletons. Specimen: blood. These receptors originate from a man between 65 and 85 years old in good health. Each CDR3 is given with its conserved first and last residue. D genes are given only for firm matches. Expanded clones are given a class, and other clones once, few, many or no size at all.

v_call	cdr3_length	clone_size	d_call	j_call	cdr3_nt	cdr3_aa
TRBV18	16	.	.	TRBJ1-2	TGTGCCAGCTCACCAGGGACGCAGGAACTTAACTATGGCTACACCTTC	CASSPGTQELNYGYTF
TRBV27	15	.	.	TRBJ2-3	TGTGCCAGCAGTTTAAGCCGACCGGGGCCGGATACGCAGTATTTT	CASSLSRPGPDTQYF
TRBV25-1	16	few	.	TRBJ2-7	TGTGCCAGCAGTGAAGTGGGTGTCCGGGGCTCTTACGAGCAGTACTTC	CASSEVGVRGSYEQYF
TRBV6-5	14	.	.	TRBJ1-6	TGTGCCAGCAGTTATCAACTAAGGGCTTCACCCCTCCACTTT	CASSYQLRASPLHF
TRBV20-1	16	few	TRBD2	TRBJ2-1	TGCAGTGCCCCGCTGGCGGGGGGGCGCTCCTACAATGAGCAGTTCTTC	CSAPLAGGRSYNEQFF
TRBV5-1	15	once	.	TRBJ2-5	TGCGCCAGCAGCTACTCCGGGACACCTGAAGAGACCCAGTACTTC	CASSYSGTPEETQYF
TRBV4-2	15	few	.	TRBJ2-5	TGTGCCAGCAGCCAAACTCTCCGGGATCAAGAGACCCAGTACTTC	CASSQTLRDQETQYF
TRBV20-1	17	.	.	TRBJ1-4	TGCAGTGCCCCGCCGGGACGGCCTTTTGCAACTAATGAAAAACTGTTTTTT	CSAPPGRPFATNEKLFF
TRBV28	11	.	.	TRBJ2-5	TGTGCCAGCAGTCCCGGGGCTCTTCAGTACTTC	CASSPGALQYF
TRBV4-2	12	few	.	TRBJ1-1	TGTGCCAGCAGCAGAGAGAATAGTGAAGCTTTCTTT	CASSRENSEAFF
TRBV5-5	15	few	TRBD2	TRBJ2-7	TGTGCCAGCAGCTTCCGCCGGACTAGCGACGACGAGCAGTACTTC	CASSFRRTSDDEQYF
TRBV24-1	14	few	.	TRBJ2-3	TGTGCCACCAGTGATTTGGGCAGGGGAGATACGCAGTATTTT	CATSDLGRGDTQYF
TRBV3-1	13	.	.	TRBJ1-4	TGTGCCAGCAGCCAAGCCACCGATGAAAAACTGTCTTTT	CASSQATDEKLSF
TRBV7-8	14	.	.	TRBJ2-7	TGTGCCAGCAGACTCGGACAGAACTCCTACGAGCAGTACTTC	CASRLGQNSYEQYF
TRBV6-6	14	few	TRBD2	TRBJ2-1	TGTGCCAGCAGGGGAGGGGCCCTAATTGGTGAGCAGTTCTTC	CASRGGALIGEQFF
TRBV7-2	15	.	.	TRBJ1-5	TGTGCCAGCAACTTAGCGGGCTTAAGCAATCAGCCCCAGCATTTT	CASNLAGLSNQPQHF
TRBV20-1	15	.	.	TRBJ2-6	TGCAGTGCTAGAGAGAGGGCAGCTGGGGCCAACGTCCTGACTTTC	CSARERAAGANVLTF